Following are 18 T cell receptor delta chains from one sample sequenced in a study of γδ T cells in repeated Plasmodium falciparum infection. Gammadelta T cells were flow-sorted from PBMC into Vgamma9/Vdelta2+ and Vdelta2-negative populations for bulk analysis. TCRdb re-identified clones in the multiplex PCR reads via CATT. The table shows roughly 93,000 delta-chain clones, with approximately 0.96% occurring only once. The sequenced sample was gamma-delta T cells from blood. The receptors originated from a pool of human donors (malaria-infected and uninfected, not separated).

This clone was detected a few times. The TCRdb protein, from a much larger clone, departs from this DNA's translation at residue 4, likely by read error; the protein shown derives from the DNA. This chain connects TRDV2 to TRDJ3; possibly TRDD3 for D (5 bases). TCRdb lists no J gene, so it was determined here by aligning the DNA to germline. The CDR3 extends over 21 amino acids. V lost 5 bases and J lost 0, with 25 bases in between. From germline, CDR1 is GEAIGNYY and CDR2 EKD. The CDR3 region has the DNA TGTGCCTGTGGCACTCCGGAGGGGAGTGGCAAACCCTCCTGGGACACCCGACAGATGTTTTTC. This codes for CACGTPEGSGKPSWDTRQMFF.

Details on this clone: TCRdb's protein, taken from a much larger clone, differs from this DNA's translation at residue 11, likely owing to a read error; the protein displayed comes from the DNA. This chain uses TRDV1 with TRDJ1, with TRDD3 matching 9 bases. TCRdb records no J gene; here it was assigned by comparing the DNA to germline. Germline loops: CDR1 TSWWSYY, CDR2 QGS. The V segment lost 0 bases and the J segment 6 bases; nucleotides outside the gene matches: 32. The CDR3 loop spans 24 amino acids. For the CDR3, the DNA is TGTGCTCTTGGGGAACTCCCCTACCCTAACCGGGGGATACTACGTGAGCGCAGAAGAAATAAACTCATCTTT. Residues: CALGELPYPNRGILRERRRNKLIF.

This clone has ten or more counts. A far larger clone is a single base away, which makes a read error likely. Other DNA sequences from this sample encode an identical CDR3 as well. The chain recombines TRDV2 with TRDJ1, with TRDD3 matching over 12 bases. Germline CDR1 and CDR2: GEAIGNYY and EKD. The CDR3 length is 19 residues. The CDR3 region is CACDTTPVLGDTATDKLIF. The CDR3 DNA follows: TGTGCTTGTGACACCACTCCCGTACTGGGGGATACTGCCACCGATAAACTCATCTTT.

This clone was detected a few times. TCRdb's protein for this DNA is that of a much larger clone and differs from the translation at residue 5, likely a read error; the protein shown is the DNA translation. The CDR3 DNA sequence: TGTGCCTGTGACGCCCGAGGGGGGGCGTGGGACACCCGACAGATGTTTTTC. This encodes CACDARGGAWDTRQMFF. This chain joins TRDV2 and TRDJ3; possibly TRDD3 for D (5 bases). Germline CDR1 and CDR2: GEAIGNYY and EKD. The V end was cut by 3 bases, the J end by 4 bases, with 15 bases between. This CDR3 has 17 amino acids.

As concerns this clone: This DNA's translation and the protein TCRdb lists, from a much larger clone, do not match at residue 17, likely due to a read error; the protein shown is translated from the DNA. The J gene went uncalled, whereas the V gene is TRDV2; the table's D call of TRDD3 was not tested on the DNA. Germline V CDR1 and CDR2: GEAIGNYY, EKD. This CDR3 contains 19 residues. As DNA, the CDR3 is TGTGCCTGTGACGAGAACTGGGGGAGTAGCTCCTGGGACACCCGACAGGTGTTTTTC. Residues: CACDENWGSSSWDTRQVFF.

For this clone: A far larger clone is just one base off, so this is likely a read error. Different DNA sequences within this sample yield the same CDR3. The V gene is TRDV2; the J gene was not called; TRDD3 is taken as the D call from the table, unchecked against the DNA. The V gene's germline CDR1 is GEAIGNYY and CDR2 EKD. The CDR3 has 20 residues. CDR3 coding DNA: TGTGCCTGTGACAACCCACTGGGGGATTCCGCCCAGGTGTACACCGATAAACTCATCTTC. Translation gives CACDNPLGDSAQVYTDKLIF.

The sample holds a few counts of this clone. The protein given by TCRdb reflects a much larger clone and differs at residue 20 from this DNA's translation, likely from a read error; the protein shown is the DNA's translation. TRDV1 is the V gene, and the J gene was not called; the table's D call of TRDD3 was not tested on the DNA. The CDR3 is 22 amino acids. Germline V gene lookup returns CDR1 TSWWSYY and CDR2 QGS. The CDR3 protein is CALGGRAPPNWGILFNTDKPIF. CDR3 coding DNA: TGTGCTCTTGGGGGAAGAGCACCCCCTAACTGGGGGATACTCTTCAACACCGATAAACCCATCTTT.

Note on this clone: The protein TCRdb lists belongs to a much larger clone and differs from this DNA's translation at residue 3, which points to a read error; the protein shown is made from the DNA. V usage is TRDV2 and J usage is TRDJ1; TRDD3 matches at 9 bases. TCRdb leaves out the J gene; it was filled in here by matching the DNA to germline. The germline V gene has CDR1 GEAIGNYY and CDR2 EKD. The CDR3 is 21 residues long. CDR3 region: CASDTIPEGDTGLKPTDKLIF. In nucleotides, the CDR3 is TGTGCCAGTGACACAATTCCCGAGGGGGATACCGGGCTCAAACCCACCGATAAACTCATCTTT.

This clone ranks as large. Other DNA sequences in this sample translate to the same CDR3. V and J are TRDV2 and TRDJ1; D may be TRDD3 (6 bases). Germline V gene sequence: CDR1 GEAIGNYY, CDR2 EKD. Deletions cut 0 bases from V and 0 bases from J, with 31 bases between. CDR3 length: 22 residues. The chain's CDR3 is CACDTVSPTRAMGVLHTDKLIF. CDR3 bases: TGTGCCTGTGACACCGTGAGCCCTACCCGTGCGATGGGGGTCCTCCACACCGATAAACTCATCTTT.

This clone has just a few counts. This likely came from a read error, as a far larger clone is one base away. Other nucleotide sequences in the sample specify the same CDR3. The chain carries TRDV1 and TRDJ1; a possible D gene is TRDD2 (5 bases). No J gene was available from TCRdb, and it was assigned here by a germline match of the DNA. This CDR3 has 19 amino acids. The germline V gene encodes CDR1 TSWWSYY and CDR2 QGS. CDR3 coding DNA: TGTGCTCTTGGGGAACTTGAGAGAAACCTACCTCGTAACACTGATAAACTCATCTTT. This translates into CALGELERNLPRNTDKLIF.

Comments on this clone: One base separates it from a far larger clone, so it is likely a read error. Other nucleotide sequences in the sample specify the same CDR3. The CDR3 nucleotides are TGTGCCTGTGTCGGATTAGACGGATTACTGGGGGACTACACCGATAAGCTCATCTTT. It codes for CACVGLDGLLGDYTDKLIF. No J gene was assigned, while the V gene was called as TRDV2; the table assigns TRDD3, which was not confirmed against the DNA. The CDR3 extends over 19 amino acids. Germline V gives CDR1 GEAIGNYY, CDR2 EKD.

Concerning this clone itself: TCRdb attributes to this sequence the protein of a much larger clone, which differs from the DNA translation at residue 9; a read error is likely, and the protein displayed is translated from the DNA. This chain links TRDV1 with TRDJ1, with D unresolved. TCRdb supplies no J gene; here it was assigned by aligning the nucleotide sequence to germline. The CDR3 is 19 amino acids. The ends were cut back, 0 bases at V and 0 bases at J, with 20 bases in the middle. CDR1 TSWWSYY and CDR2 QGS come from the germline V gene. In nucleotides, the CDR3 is TGTGCTCTTGGGGAACTGCTCGCCCTGCGCGTAGTATACACCGATAAACTCATCTTT. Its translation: CALGELLALRVVYTDKLIF.

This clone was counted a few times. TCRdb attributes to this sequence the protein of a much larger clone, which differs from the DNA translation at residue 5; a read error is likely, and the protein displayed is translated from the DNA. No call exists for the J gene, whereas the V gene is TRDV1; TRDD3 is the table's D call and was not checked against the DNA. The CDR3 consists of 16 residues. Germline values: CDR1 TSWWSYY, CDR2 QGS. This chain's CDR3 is CALGGLAYRTGGRLIF. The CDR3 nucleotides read TGTGCTCTTGGGGGACTCGCGTACCGTACTGGGGGCCGCCTCATCTTT.

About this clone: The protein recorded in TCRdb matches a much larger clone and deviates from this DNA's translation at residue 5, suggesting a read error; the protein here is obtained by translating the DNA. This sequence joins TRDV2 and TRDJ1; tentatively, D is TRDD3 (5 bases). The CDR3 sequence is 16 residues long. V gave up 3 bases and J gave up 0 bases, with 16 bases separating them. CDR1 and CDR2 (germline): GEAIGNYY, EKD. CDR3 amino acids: CACDAMEGTYTDKLIF. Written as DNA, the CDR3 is TGTGCCTGTGACGCCATGGAGGGGACTTACACCGATAAACTCATCTTT.

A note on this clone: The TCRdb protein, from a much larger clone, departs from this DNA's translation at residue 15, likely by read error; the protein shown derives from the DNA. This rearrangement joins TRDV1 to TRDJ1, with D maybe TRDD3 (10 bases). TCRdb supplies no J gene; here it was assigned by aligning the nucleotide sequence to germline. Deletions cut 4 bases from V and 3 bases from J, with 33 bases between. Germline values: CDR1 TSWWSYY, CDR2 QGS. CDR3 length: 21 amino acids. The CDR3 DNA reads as TGTGCTCTTGGGGCCCCTTCCTACGTATCCCTACTGGGGGATGCGGCCGATAAACTCATCTTT. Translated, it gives CALGAPSYVSLLGDAADKLIF.

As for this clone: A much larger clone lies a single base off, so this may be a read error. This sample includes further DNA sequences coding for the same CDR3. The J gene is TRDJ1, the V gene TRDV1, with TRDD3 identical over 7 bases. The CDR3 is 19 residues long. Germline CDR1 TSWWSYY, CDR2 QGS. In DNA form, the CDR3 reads TGTGCTCTTGGGGAATATCAAAATACCTGGGGATATTACACCGATAAGCTCATCTTT. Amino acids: CALGEYQNTWGYYTDKLIF.

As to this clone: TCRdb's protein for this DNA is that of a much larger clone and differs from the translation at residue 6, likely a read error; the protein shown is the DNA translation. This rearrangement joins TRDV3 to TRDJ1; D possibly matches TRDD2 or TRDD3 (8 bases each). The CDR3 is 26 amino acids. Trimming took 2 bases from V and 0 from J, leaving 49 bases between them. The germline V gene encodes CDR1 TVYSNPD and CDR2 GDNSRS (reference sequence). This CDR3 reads CAFGGRPTFLAGGSYSDPPYTDKLIF. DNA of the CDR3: TGTGCCTTTGGGGGGAGACCCACCTTCCTAGCTGGGGGAAGTTATTCAGACCCTCCGTACACCGATAAACTCATCTTT.

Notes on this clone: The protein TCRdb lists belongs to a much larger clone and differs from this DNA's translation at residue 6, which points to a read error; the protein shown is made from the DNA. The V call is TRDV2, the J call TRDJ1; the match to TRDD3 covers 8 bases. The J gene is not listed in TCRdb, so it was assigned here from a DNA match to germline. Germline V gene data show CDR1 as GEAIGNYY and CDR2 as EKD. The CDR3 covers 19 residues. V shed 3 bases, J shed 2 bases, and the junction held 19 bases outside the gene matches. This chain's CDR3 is CACDASPSGGSSGTDKLIF. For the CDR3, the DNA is TGTGCCTGTGACGCCAGCCCCAGTGGGGGATCCTCCGGGACCGATAAACTCATCTTT.